This T cell receptor (beta chain) was identified in a study of control samples from healthy donors and cancer patients. This CDR3 region has 15 residues. V gave up 4 bases and J gave up 3 bases; unmatched junction bases: 6. Germline CDR1 is LGHNA and CDR2 is YNFKEQ. Profiled with immunoSEQ multiplex PCR; TCRdb holds only in-frame clones, not every one. The sample carries 150,000 to 190,000 clones, 85% to 95% recorded once. This clone came up once. The sequence derives from a man aged 50 to 60 in good health. The specimen sequenced was blood. The V gene is TRBV4-2, the J gene TRBJ2-1; 7 bases agree with TRBD2. The CDR3: CASSPYLAGYNEQFF. The CDR3 bases are TGTGCCAGCAGCCCCTATTTAGCGGGCTACAATGAGCAGTTCTTC.